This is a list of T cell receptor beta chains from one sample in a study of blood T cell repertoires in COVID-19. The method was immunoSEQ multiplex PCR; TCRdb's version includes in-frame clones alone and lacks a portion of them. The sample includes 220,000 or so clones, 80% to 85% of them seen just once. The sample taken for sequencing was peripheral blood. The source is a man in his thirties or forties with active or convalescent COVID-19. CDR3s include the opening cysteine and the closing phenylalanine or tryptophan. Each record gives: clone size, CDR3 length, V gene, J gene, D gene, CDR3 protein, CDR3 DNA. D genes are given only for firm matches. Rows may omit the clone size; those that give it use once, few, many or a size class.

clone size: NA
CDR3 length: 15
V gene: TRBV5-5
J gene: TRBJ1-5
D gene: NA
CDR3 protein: CASSLGVQVHQPQHF
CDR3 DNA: TGTGCCAGCAGCTTGGGAGTACAGGTCCATCAGCCCCAGCATTTT

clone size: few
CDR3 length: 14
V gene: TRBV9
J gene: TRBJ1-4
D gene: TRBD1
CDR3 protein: CASSEGDRDEKLFF
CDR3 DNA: TGTGCCAGCAGCGAAGGGGACAGGGATGAAAAACTGTTTTTT

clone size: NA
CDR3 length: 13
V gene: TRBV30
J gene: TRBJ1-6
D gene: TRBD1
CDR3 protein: CAWRGQGLSPLHF
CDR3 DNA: TGTGCCTGGAGGGGACAGGGGCTTTCACCCCTCCACTTT

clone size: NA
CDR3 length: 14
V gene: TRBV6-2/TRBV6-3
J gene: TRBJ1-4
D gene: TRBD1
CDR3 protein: CASSYRGRDEKLFF
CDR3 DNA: TGTGCCAGCAGTTACAGGGGGCGAGATGAAAAACTGTTTTTT

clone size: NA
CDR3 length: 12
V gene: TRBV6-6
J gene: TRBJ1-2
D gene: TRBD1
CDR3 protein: CASSNRGYGYTF
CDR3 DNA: TGTGCCAGCAGTAACAGGGGGTATGGCTACACCTTC

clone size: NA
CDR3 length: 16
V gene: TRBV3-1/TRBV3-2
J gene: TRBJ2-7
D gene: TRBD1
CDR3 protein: CASSPTGGTSHYEQYF
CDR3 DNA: TGTGCCAGCAGCCCTACAGGGGGGACGAGTCACTACGAGCAGTACTTC

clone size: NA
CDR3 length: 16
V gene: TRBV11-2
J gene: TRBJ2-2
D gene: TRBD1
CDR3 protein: CASSPVTGGNTGELFF
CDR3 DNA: TGTGCCAGCAGCCCAGTTACAGGGGGCAACACCGGGGAGCTGTTTTTT

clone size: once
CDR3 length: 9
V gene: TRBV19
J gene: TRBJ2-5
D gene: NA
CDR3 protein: CARIKTQYF
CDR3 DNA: TGTGCGAGGATTAAGACCCAGTACTTC

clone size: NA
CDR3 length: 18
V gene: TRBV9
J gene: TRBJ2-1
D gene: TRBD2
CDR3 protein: CASSVTTSGRASIGEQFF
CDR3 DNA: TGTGCCAGCAGCGTAACTACTAGCGGGAGGGCCTCGATAGGCGAGCAGTTCTTC

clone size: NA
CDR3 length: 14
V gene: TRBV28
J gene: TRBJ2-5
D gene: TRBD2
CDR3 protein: CASTGTSGGGTQYF
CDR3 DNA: TGTGCCAGCACCGGGACTAGCGGGGGTGGGACCCAGTACTTC

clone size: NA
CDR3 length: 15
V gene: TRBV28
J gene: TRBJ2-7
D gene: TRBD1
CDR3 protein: CASSFVGQGVHEQYF
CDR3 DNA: TGTGCCAGCAGTTTTGTAGGACAGGGGGTCCACGAGCAGTACTTC

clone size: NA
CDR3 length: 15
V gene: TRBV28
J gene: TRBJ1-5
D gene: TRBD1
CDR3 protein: CASSLVGQGNQPQHF
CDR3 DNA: TGTGCCAGCAGTTTGGTGGGACAGGGGAATCAGCCCCAGCATTTT

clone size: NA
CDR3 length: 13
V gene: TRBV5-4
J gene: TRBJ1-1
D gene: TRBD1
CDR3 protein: CASSLVGTGEAFF
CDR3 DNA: TGTGCCAGCAGCTTGGTAGGGACAGGGGAAGCTTTCTTT

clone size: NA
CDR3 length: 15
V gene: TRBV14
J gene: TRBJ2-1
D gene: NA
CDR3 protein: CASSQFRSPYNEQFF
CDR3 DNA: TGTGCCAGCAGCCAATTCAGGTCCCCCTACAATGAGCAGTTCTTC

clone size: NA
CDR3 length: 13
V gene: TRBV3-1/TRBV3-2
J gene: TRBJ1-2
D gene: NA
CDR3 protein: CASSQAASGGYTF
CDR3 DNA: TGTGCCAGCAGCCAAGCGGCCTCGGGAGGCTACACCTTC

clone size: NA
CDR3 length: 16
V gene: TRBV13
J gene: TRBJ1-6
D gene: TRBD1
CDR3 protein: CASSQDRAGYNSPLHF
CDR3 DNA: TGTGCCAGCAGCCAAGACAGGGCAGGTTATAATTCACCCCTCCACTTT

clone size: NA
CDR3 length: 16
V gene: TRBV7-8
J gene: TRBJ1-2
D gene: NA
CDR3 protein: CASSLVVTQGNYGYTF
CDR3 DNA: TGTGCCAGCAGCTTAGTCGTTACGCAGGGAAACTATGGCTACACCTTC

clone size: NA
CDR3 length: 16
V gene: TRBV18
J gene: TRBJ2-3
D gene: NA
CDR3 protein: CASSPRGPASTDTQYF
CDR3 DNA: TGTGCCAGCTCACCACGGGGGCCAGCTAGCACAGATACGCAGTATTTT

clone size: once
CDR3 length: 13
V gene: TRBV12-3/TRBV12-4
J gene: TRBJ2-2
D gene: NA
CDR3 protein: CASSFVGDGELFF
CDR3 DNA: TGTGCCAGCAGTTTCGTCGGGGACGGGGAGCTGTTTTTT

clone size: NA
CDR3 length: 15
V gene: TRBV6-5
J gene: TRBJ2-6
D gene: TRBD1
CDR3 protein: CASRQGASGANVLTF
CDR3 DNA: TGTGCCAGCCGCCAGGGGGCGTCAGGGGCCAACGTCCTGACTTTC

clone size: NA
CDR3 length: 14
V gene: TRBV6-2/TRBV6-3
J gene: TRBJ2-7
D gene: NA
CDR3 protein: CASSPTGGPYEQYF
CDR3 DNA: TGTGCCAGCAGTCCAACAGGAGGGCCCTACGAGCAGTACTTC

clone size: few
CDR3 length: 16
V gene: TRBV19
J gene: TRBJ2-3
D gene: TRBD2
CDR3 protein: CASSPRTSGSTDTQYF
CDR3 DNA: TGTGCCAGTAGTCCAAGGACTAGCGGATCCACAGATACGCAGTATTTT

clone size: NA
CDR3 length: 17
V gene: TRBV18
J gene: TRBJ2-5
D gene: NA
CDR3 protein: CASSRSTASGSQETQYF
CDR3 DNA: TGTGCCAGCTCCCGATCCACGGCCAGTGGGAGTCAAGAGACCCAGTACTTC

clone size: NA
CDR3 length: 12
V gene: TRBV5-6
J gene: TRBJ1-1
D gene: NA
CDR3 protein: CASSLFQDEAFF
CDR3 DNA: TGTGCCAGCAGCTTGTTTCAGGATGAAGCTTTCTTT

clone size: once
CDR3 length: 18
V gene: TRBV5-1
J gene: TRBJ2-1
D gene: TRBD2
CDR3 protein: CASSSWTSGIRNYNEQFF
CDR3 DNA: TGCGCCAGCAGCTCGTGGACTAGCGGGATAAGGAACTACAATGAGCAGTTCTTC

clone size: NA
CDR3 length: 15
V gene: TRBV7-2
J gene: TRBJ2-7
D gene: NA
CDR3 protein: CASSFGALGGYEQYF
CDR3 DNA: TGTGCCAGCAGCTTCGGGGCACTAGGGGGCTACGAGCAGTACTTC

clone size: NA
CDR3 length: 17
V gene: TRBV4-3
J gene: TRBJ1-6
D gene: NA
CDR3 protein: CASSQRGEIEYNSPLHF
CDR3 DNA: TGCGCCAGCAGCCAACGGGGGGAGATCGAGTATAATTCACCCCTCCACTTT

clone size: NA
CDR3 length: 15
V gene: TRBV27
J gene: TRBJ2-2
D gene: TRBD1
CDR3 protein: CASHAGTGNTGELFF
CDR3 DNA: TGTGCCAGCCACGCCGGGACAGGGAACACCGGGGAGCTGTTTTTT

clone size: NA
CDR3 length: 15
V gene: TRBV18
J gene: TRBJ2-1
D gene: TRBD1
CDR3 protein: CASSPSGTGAEEQFF
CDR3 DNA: TGTGCCAGCTCACCGAGCGGGACAGGGGCCGAAGAGCAGTTCTTC

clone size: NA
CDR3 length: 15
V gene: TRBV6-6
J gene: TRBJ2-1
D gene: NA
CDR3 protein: CASTGTPGSYNEQFF
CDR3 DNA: TGTGCCAGCACTGGGACTCCCGGCTCCTACAATGAGCAGTTCTTC

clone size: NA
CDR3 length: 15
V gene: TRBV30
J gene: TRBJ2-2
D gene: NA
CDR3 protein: CAWSVGGANTGELFF
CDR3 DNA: TGTGCCTGGAGTGTAGGGGGGGCGAACACCGGGGAGCTGTTTTTT

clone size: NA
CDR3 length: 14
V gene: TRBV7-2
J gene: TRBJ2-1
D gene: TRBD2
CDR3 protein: CASSPTSDRNEQFF
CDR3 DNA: TGTGCCAGCAGCCCAACTAGCGATCGGAATGAGCAGTTCTTC

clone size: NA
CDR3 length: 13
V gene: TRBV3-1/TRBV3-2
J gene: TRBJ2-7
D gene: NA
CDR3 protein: CASSQGRLGEQYF
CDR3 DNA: TGTGCCAGCAGCCAAGGGCGGCTGGGCGAGCAGTACTTC

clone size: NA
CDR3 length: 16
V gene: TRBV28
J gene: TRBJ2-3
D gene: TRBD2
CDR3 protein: CASEWGTSGRFDTQYF
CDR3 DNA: TGTGCCAGCGAATGGGGGACTAGCGGGAGGTTTGATACGCAGTATTTT

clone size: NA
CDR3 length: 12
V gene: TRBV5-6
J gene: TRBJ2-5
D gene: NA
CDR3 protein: CASKEGGKTQYF
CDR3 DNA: TGTGCCAGCAAGGAGGGAGGAAAGACCCAGTACTTC

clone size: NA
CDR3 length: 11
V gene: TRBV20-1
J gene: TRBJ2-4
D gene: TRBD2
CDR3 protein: CSARGEGRMRF
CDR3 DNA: TGCAGTGCTAGGGGGGAGGGGAGGATGCGCTTC

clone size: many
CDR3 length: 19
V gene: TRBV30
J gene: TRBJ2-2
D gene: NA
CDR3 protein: CAWSSPRLSLSIVRGELFF
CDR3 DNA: TGTGCCTGGAGTTCCCCCCGACTATCATTGTCCATAGTTCGCGGGGAGCTGTTTTTT

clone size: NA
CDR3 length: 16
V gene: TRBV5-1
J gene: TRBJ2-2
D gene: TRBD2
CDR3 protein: CASSTRLAGDTGELFF
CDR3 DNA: TGCGCCAGCAGCACCCGACTAGCGGGAGATACCGGGGAGCTGTTTTTT

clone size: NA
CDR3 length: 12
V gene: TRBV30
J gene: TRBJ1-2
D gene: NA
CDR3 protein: CAWSRGWRGYTF
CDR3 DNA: TGTGCCTGGAGCAGGGGCTGGAGGGGCTACACCTTC

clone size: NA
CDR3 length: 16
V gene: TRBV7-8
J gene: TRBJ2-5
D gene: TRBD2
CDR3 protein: CASNVRGIAGVETQYF
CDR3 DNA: TGTGCCAGCAACGTTCGAGGGATAGCGGGGGTGGAGACCCAGTACTTC

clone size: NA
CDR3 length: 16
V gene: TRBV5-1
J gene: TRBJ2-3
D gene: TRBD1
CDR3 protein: CASSLPEGAGTDTQYF
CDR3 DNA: TGCGCCAGCAGCTTACCCGAGGGGGCTGGCACAGATACGCAGTATTTT

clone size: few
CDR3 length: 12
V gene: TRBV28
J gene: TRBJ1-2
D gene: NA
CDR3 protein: CASKPGNYGYTF
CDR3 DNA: TGTGCCAGCAAACCAGGGAACTATGGCTACACCTTC

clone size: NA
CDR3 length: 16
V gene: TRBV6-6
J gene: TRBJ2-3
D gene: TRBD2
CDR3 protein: CASTSTPGLASDTQYF
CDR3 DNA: TGTGCCAGCACCTCCACGCCGGGACTAGCATCCGATACGCAGTATTTT

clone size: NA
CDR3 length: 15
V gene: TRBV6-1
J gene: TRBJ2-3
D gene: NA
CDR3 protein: CASSERDSPRDTQYF
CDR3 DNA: TGTGCCAGCAGTGAGCGGGACTCCCCTCGGGATACGCAGTATTTT

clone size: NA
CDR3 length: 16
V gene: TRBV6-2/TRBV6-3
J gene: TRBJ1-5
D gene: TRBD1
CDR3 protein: CASSWRDRGYNQPQHF
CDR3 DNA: TGTGCCAGCAGTTGGAGGGACAGGGGATACAATCAGCCCCAGCATTTT

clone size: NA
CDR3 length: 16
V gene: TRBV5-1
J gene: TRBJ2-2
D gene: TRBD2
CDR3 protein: CASSLRLAETTGELFF
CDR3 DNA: TGCGCCAGCAGCTTGCGACTAGCGGAAACCACCGGGGAGCTGTTTTTT

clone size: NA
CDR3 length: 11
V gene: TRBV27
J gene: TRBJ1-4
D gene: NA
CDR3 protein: CASSAPEEQFF
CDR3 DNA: TGTGCCAGCAGTGCTCCCGAAGAGCAGTTTTTT

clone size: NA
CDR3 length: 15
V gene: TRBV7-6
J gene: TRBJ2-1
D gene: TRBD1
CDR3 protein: CASSRLQGVYNEQFF
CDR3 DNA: TGTGCCAGCAGCCGTCTACAGGGGGTCTACAATGAGCAGTTCTTC

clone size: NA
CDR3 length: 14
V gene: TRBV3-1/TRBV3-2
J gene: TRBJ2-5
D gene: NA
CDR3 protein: CASSQALQGETQYF
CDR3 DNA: TGTGCCAGCAGCCAAGCCTTGCAGGGCGAGACCCAGTACTTC

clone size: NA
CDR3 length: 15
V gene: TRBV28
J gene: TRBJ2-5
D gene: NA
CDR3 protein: CASSLLVGAQETQYF
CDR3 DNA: TGTGCCAGCAGTTTATTGGTAGGGGCCCAAGAGACCCAGTACTTC